These 3 T cell receptor beta chains were all obtained from the same sample, sequenced in a study of blood T cell repertoires in COVID-19. Libraries were prepared by immunoSEQ multiplex PCR; TCRdb keeps only in-frame clonotypes and omits some of them. Among about 190,000 clones listed, around 90% were seen once. The sequenced material came from peripheral blood. The origin of the receptors is a man in his forties with active or convalescent COVID-19.

This chain links TRBV2 with TRBJ1-4; 10 bases map to TRBD1. Germline lookup yields CDR1 SNHLY and CDR2 FYNNEI. V lost 4 bases to trimming and J lost 6 bases; unmatched junction nucleotides: 5. The CDR3 spans 15 residues. The DNA for the CDR3 is TGTGCCAGCAGTGGTCGCGGGACAGGGGATGAAAAACTGTTTTTT. This gives the protein CASSGRGTGDEKLFF.

The V and J genes are TRBV4-1 and TRBJ2-1; D call uncertain. Germline values: CDR1 MGHRA, CDR2 YSYEKL. CDR3 length: 16 amino acids. Trimming removed 2 bases from V and 3 bases from J, with 14 bases in between. CDR3 coding DNA: TGCGCCAGCAGCCAAACCACTCGAACCGGCTACAATGAGCAGTTCTTC. Translating gives CASSQTTRTGYNEQFF.

The rearrangement uses TRBV7-8 and TRBJ1-1; D uncertain. This CDR3 has 14 amino acids. V lost 1 base, J lost 1 base, and 7 bases lay in between. Germline-derived CDR1 and CDR2 are SGHVS and FQNEAQ. The CDR3 nucleotides read TGTGCCAGCAGCTTAGTTACAGCGAACACTGAAGCTTTCTTT. Translated, it gives CASSLVTANTEAFF.